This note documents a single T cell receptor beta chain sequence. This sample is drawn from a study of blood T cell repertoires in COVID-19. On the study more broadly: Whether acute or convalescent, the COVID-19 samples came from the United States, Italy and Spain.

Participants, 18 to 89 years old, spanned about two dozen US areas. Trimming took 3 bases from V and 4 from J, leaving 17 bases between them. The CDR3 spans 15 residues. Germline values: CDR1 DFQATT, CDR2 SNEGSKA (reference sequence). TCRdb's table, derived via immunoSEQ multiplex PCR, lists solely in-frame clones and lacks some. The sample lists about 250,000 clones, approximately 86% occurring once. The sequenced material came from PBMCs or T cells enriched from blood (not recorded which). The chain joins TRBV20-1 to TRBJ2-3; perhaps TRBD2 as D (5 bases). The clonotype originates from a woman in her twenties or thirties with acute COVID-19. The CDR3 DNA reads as TGCAGTGCTAGTATTCCTAGCTCCTTCGCAGATACGCAGTATTTT. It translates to CSASIPSSFADTQYF.